A selection of T cell receptor beta chains follows, all from one sample in a study of human T cells and chemical hapten exposure. MiXCR was run by TCRdb on the RACE reads, yielding one entry per CDR3 protein. The table includes roughly 380,000 distinct CDR3 sequences, roughly 4.8% detected once. The sample here was whole blood, taken in connection with sensitization to the hapten diphenylcyclopropenone (DPC). Every receptor here comes from a woman between 45 and 60 years old with alopecia areata. Some clones in this sample may be carry-over from other donors' samples. The CDR3 runs from the conserved cysteine through the conserved F or W. The D gene is left open where the match is weak. Clone size is stated in some rows and not others, as once, few, many or a class when expanded.

V	D	size	J	CDR3	DNA
TRBV6-1	.	few	TRBJ2-3	CASSERGRNTDTQYF	TGTGCCAGCAGTGAACGGGGGCGTAACACAGATACGCAGTATTTT
TRBV10-3	.	many	TRBJ2-3	CAISEGAGGTDTQYF	TGTGCCATCAGTGAGGGGGCCGGAGGGACAGATACGCAGTATTTT
TRBV4-3	TRBD1	.	TRBJ2-3	CASSRVGTGVTDTQYF	TGCGCCAGCAGCCGAGTCGGGACAGGGGTAACAGATACGCAGTATTTT
TRBV2	TRBD1	.	TRBJ2-7	CASSRTGVGSYEQYF	TGTGCCAGCAGCCGGACAGGGGTCGGCTCCTACGAGCAGTACTTC
TRBV21-1	.	few	TRBJ2-7	CASSKAGQEGDEQYF	TGTGCCAGCAGCAAAGCGGGACAGGAGGGGGACGAGCAGTACTTC
TRBV7-2	TRBD1	.	TRBJ1-3	CASSLAQGGYGNTIYF	TGTGCCAGCAGCTTAGCGCAGGGGGGCTACGGAAACACCATATATTTT
TRBV7-2	.	few	TRBJ2-7	CASSLAAVRGEQYF	TGTGCCAGCAGCTTAGCTGCAGTCAGAGGCGAGCAGTACTTC
TRBV7-2	.	many	TRBJ2-1	CASSQTRYNEQFF	TGTGCCAGCAGCCAGACTAGGTACAATGAGCAGTTCTTC
TRBV14	.	.	TRBJ1-1	CASSQGKTVRRSTEAFF	TGTGCCAGCAGCCAAGGGAAAACCGTAAGAAGGAGCACTGAAGCTTTCTTT
TRBV7-2	.	many	TRBJ2-1	CASSLYPPNNEQFF	TGTGCCAGCAGCTTATATCCCCCCAACAATGAGCAGTTCTTC
TRBV12-3/TRBV12-4	.	many	TRBJ1-4	CASSFLGSGEKLFF	TGTGCCAGCAGTTTCTTGGGGAGTGGGGAAAAACTGTTTTTT
TRBV7-9	.	many	TRBJ1-1	CASSLGADSEAFF	TGTGCCAGCAGCTTAGGGGCGGACAGTGAAGCTTTCTTT
TRBV9	TRBD2	.	TRBJ2-7	CASSRTGGFYEQYF	TGTGCCAGCAGCAGGACCGGGGGGTTCTACGAGCAGTACTTC
TRBV13	TRBD1	few	TRBJ1-2	CASSSQGPGTGDIGSYGYTF	TGTGCCAGCAGCTCCCAAGGGCCCGGGACAGGGGATATTGGGTCCTATGGCTACACCTTC
TRBV3-1	TRBD2	few	TRBJ2-7	CASSQGTSGGGQYF	TGTGCCAGCAGCCAAGGGACTAGCGGGGGAGGGCAGTACTTC
TRBV30	.	.	TRBJ2-2	CAWSLLPGELFF	TGTGCCTGGAGTCTCCTACCCGGGGAGCTGTTTTTT
TRBV20-1	TRBD1	.	TRBJ2-6	CSALGQGSHSGANVLTF	TGCAGTGCCCTAGGACAGGGCTCCCACTCTGGGGCCAACGTCCTGACTTTC
TRBV19	.	few	TRBJ1-5	CASSFGVDQPQHF	TGTGCCAGTAGCTTCGGCGTGGATCAGCCCCAGCATTTT
TRBV6-5	.	many	TRBJ2-1	CASSYLSGRQNEQFF	TGTGCCAGCAGTTACCTTAGCGGACGGCAAAATGAGCAGTTCTTC
TRBV29-1	.	.	TRBJ1-4	CSVGGGFNEKLFF	TGCAGCGTTGGGGGCGGTTTTAATGAAAAACTGTTTTTT
TRBV6-5	.	.	TRBJ2-5	CASSYSTSTIFETQYF	TGTGCCAGCAGTTACTCGACATCCACCATTTTTGAGACCCAGTACTTC
TRBV7-2	TRBD2	few	TRBJ2-5	CASSLGLAGIETQYF	TGTGCCAGCAGCTTAGGACTAGCGGGGATAGAGACCCAGTACTTC
TRBV5-6	TRBD2	many	TRBJ2-1	CASSPSLLAGRGDEQFF	TGTGCCAGCAGCCCCTCCCTACTAGCGGGAAGGGGCGATGAGCAGTTCTTC
TRBV18	TRBD1	many	TRBJ1-1	CASSRSTGDTEAFF	TGTGCCAGCTCACGTAGTACAGGGGACACTGAAGCTTTCTTT
TRBV27	.	.	TRBJ2-7	CASSRRSGTGSNEQYF	TGTGCCAGCAGTCGCCGTAGCGGGACAGGGAGCAACGAGCAGTACTTC
TRBV2	.	few	TRBJ1-5	CASSVGNNQPQHF	TGTGCCAGCAGTGTGGGGAACAATCAGCCCCAGCATTTT
TRBV15	.	many	TRBJ2-1	CATSRGYGSSYNEQFF	TGTGCCACCAGCAGAGGGTACGGGAGCTCCTACAATGAGCAGTTCTTC
TRBV2	.	.	TRBJ2-1	CASSEGLQQFF	TGTGCCAGCAGTGAAGGGCTGCAACAGTTCTTC
TRBV12-3/TRBV12-4	TRBD1	.	TRBJ2-3	CASRKGAADTQYF	TGTGCCAGCCGAAAGGGGGCCGCAGATACGCAGTATTTT
TRBV20-1	.	.	TRBJ2-2	CSASPTPLNTGELFF	TGCAGTGCTTCCCCGACTCCCTTGAACACCGGGGAGCTGTTTTTT
TRBV12-3/TRBV12-4	TRBD2	many	TRBJ2-5	CASSLTSGGAQYF	TGTGCCAGCAGTCTAACTAGCGGGGGGGCCCAGTACTTC
TRBV20-1	TRBD1	few	TRBJ2-1	CSARGWGQGFDEQFF	TGCAGTGCTAGAGGGTGGGGACAGGGCTTCGATGAGCAGTTCTTC
TRBV28	TRBD2	.	TRBJ2-1	CASSFTTGGLAGDNEQFF	TGTGCCAGCAGTTTCACGACAGGGGGACTAGCGGGAGACAATGAGCAGTTCTTC
TRBV12-3/TRBV12-4	TRBD2	many	TRBJ2-5	CASSSRLAGGLGSETQYF	TGTGCCAGCAGTTCGAGACTAGCGGGAGGTCTGGGGTCGGAGACCCAGTACTTC
TRBV6-6	.	.	TRBJ2-3	CASTQGTFFTDTQYF	TGTGCCAGCACCCAGGGGACTTTCTTCACAGATACGCAGTATTTT
TRBV11-2	TRBD1	many	TRBJ2-7	CASSPLDRSYYEQYF	TGTGCCAGCAGCCCCTTGGACAGGTCGTATTACGAGCAGTACTTC
TRBV11-1	TRBD2	many	TRBJ2-2	CASSLLTRLAGGPGELFF	TGTGCCAGCAGCCTTCTCACTCGACTAGCGGGGGGACCCGGGGAGCTGTTTTTT
TRBV9	TRBD1	few	TRBJ1-2	CASRPDRGLYGYTF	TGTGCCAGCCGTCCTGACAGGGGATTGTATGGCTACACCTTC
TRBV30	.	.	TRBJ2-1	CAWSVGTSEEQFF	TGTGCCTGGAGTGTAGGGACATCGGAAGAGCAGTTCTTC
TRBV2	TRBD2	many	TRBJ2-7	CASSDSGGNYEQYF	TGTGCCAGCAGTGACAGCGGGGGCAACTACGAGCAGTACTTC
TRBV27	TRBD1	many	TRBJ2-1	CASKRQGAYNEQFF	TGTGCCAGCAAAAGACAGGGGGCCTACAATGAGCAGTTCTTC
TRBV20-1	.	few	TRBJ2-1	CSAETRRDYKNEQFF	TGCAGTGCAGAAACCCGCCGGGATTACAAAAATGAGCAGTTCTTC
TRBV20-1	.	.	TRBJ1-5	CSARNPSDNQPQHF	TGCAGTGCTAGAAACCCATCAGACAATCAGCCCCAGCATTTT
TRBV7-9	.	many	TRBJ2-3	CASSLVGSPTDTQYF	TGTGCCAGCAGCTTAGTCGGGAGTCCCACAGATACGCAGTATTTT
TRBV7-2	TRBD2	many	TRBJ2-3	CASSVTSGGLDTQYF	TGTGCCAGCAGCGTAACTAGCGGGGGATTAGATACGCAGTATTTT
TRBV11-2	.	.	TRBJ2-3	CASSLGARGPHTQYF	TGTGCCAGCAGCTTAGGAGCGAGAGGGCCCCACACGCAGTATTTT
TRBV28	.	.	TRBJ1-1	CASRWGSANTEAFF	TGTGCCAGCAGATGGGGGTCCGCGAACACTGAAGCTTTCTTT
TRBV7-2	TRBD2	many	TRBJ2-1	CASSLAHGRGSSYNEQFF	TGTGCCAGCAGCTTAGCCCACGGGCGGGGGAGCTCCTACAATGAGCAGTTCTTC
TRBV6-5	.	.	TRBJ1-1	CASSFKTANTEAFF	TGTGCCAGCAGTTTCAAGACAGCGAACACTGAAGCTTTCTTT
TRBV10-3	.	few	TRBJ1-5	CAISESLAGGGQPQHF	TGTGCCATCAGTGAGTCGCTAGCGGGCGGGGGACAGCCCCAGCATTTT
TRBV30	.	.	TRBJ2-7	CAWSVREEQYF	TGTGCCTGGAGTGTGAGGGAAGAGCAGTACTTC
TRBV7-9	.	few	TRBJ2-2	CASSLTTTNTGELFF	TGTGCCAGCAGCTTAACTACTACGAACACCGGGGAGCTGTTTTTT
TRBV6-8	TRBD1	.	TRBJ1-5	CASRLTGVISAQHF	TGTGCCAGCAGACTTACAGGGGTAATATCGGCCCAGCATTTT